This TCR beta chain came from a study of chemoradiotherapy in HPV16-positive cancers. The wider study: Functional T-cell assays on two HPV16-positive patients' cells defined candidate HPV-specific clones and common TCR motifs. Overall study results and limits: The functional HPV-specific definition rests on just a couple of HPV16-positive patients. During treatment, candidate HPV-specific clones and E7-related motifs expanded in tumor.

Sequencing used immunoSEQ multiplex PCR; TCRdb keeps in-frame clones, though not all of them. The sample records around 17,000 clones, 60% to 80% being singletons. Trimming took off 4 bases at V and 9 bases at J, with 14 bases between the two ends. Germline CDR1 and CDR2: SGHDT and YYEEEE. The CDR3 covers 14 residues. Details on this clone: The antigen is unknown.

Repeated repertoire sampling spanned the course of chemoradiotherapy. Here the sequenced sample was tumor tissue, taken from a patient who underwent chemoradiotherapy. The V and J genes are TRBV5-6 and TRBJ1-6; TRBD1 might be the D (6 bases). This sequence was found in a human donor with HPV-associated anogenital cancer. The CDR3 region has the DNA TGTGCCAGCAGCCCCCCAGGGGCCTCTTCACCCCTCCACTTT. Encoded protein: CASSPPGASSPLHF.